This passage covers 16 T cell receptor beta chains from one sample sequenced in a study of T cell responses to AZD1222 COVID-19 vaccine. Repertoires were generated with immunoSEQ multiplex PCR, while TCRdb's copy carries only in-frame clones and drops some. The sample records some 150,000 clones, over 80% being singletons. The sequencing here drew on peripheral blood, taken 28 days after the second AZD1222 dose. These receptors all come from an adult who received the AZD1222 COVID-19 vaccine.

The chain has TRBV18 and TRBJ2-3, with no clear D. Germline CDR1 reads KGHSH; CDR2 reads LQKENI. The CDR3 is made up of 14 amino acids. The ends were cut back, 3 bases at V and 0 bases at J, with 7 bases in the middle. CDR3 bases: TGTGCCAGCTCACCTTCTACTAGCACAGATACGCAGTATTTT. Encoded protein: CASSPSTSTDTQYF.

The rearrangement uses TRBV15 and TRBJ2-2; TRBD1 is a possible D gene (6 bases). This CDR3 is 16 amino acids long. Germline-derived CDR1 and CDR2 are LNHNV and YYDKDF (reference sequence). V was pared by 0 bases and J by 4 bases, with 12 bases between. Written as DNA, the CDR3 is TGTGCCACCAGCAGAGAACCAGGGGCTCGCACCGGGGAGCTGTTTTTT. It translates to CATSREPGARTGELFF.

This rearrangement joins TRBV11-2 to TRBJ2-6, with TRBD2 as a possible D gene (5 bases). Germline CDR1 and CDR2: SGHAT and FQNNGV. V dropped 4 bases and J dropped 1 base, with 8 bases sitting between them. The CDR3 has 15 amino acids. The CDR3 DNA is TGTGCCAGCAGCTCCGGCGGGTCTGGGGCCAACGTCCTGACTTTC. Translated, it gives CASSSGGSGANVLTF. Based on the CDR3 plus reference TRBV11-2 and TRBJ2-6, the full variable domain is EAGVAQSPRYKIIEKRQSVAFWCNPISGHATLYWYQQILGQGPKLLIQFQNNGVVDDSQLPKDRFSAERLKGVDSTLKIQPAKLEDSAVYLCASSSGGSGANVLTFGAGSRLTVL.

The V gene is TRBV5-4, the J gene TRBJ2-7; no clear D gene. The CDR3 contains 12 residues. Germline loops: CDR1 SGHNT, CDR2 YYREEE (reference sequence). V was pared by 7 bases and J by 2 bases, with 10 bases between. The CDR3 spells CASGENTYEQYF. CDR3 sequence (DNA): TGTGCCAGCGGAGAGAACACCTACGAGCAGTACTTC.

V gene TRBV7-2 combines with J gene TRBJ1-5; a weak D match, TRBD1 (6 bases). The germline V gene has CDR1 SGHTA and CDR2 FQGNSA. CDR3 size: 15 residues. V dropped 1 base and J dropped 7 bases, with 14 bases sitting between them. The CDR3 loop is CASSLGQGIGQPQHF. CDR3 nucleotide sequence: TGTGCCAGCAGCTTAGGGCAGGGGATAGGACAGCCCCAGCATTTT.

The chain joins TRBV7-9 to TRBJ2-7; 7 bases are shared with TRBD1. The CDR3 consists of 15 residues. The ends lost 5 bases at V and 6 bases at J; junction bases unmatched: 13. Germline lookup yields CDR1 SEHNR and CDR2 FQNEAQ (reference sequence). This CDR3 reads CASSLTGDPPREQYF. CDR3 DNA: TGTGCCAGCAGCCTTACAGGGGACCCCCCCCGCGAGCAGTACTTC.

The chain has TRBV2 and TRBJ1-2; 9 bases are shared with TRBD1. Germline V CDR1 and CDR2: SNHLY, FYNNEI. CDR3 length: 14 amino acids. Unmatched junction bases numbered 5, after V lost 6 bases and J lost 3 bases. The CDR3 protein is CASRQTGGDYGYTF. CDR3 coding DNA: TGTGCCAGCAGGCAGACAGGGGGGGACTATGGCTACACCTTC.

V gene TRBV5-6 combines with J gene TRBJ2-2; 9 bases are shared with TRBD1. This CDR3 has 16 amino acids. The V gene's germline CDR1 is SGHDT and CDR2 YYEEEE. The ends lost 4 bases at V and 2 bases at J; junction bases unmatched: 6. CDR3 sequence: CASSLWTGVNTGELFF. CDR3 nucleotide sequence: TGTGCCAGCAGCCTCTGGACAGGGGTTAACACCGGGGAGCTGTTTTTT. The whole variable domain, filled in from reference TRBV5-6 and TRBJ2-2, reads DAGVTQSPTHLIKTRGQQVTLRCSPKSGHDTVSWYQQALGQGPQFIFQYYEEEERQRGNFPDRFSGHQFPNYSSELNVNALLLGDSALYLCASSLWTGVNTGELFFGEGSRLTVL.

This clone was seen a single time. V and J are TRBV3-1 (or the pseudogene TRBV3-2) and TRBJ1-5; 9 bases fit TRBD1. CDR3 length: 14 residues. J lost 9 bases, V lost 5 bases, and 8 bases had no gene match. Germline V lookup: CDR1 LGHDT, CDR2 YNNKEL (reference sequence). The CDR3 DNA sequence: TGTGCCAGCAGCTCCGGGACAGGGCCTACGCCCCAGCATTTT. Translated: CASSSGTGPTPQHF.

This chain joins TRBV21-1 and TRBJ2-7. TRBV21-1 is a documented pseudogene. The CDR3 consists of 13 residues. In DNA form, the CDR3 reads TGTGCCAGCAGTTCCGGGACGGTCTACGAGCAGTACTTC. This translates into CASSSGTVYEQYF.

V gene TRBV9 combines with J gene TRBJ1-3; D is possibly TRBD1 (5 bases). V lost 4 bases to trimming and J lost 2 bases, with 10 bases between them. CDR3 length: 14 amino acids. The germline gives CDR1 SGDLS, CDR2 YYNGEE. The CDR3 loop is CASSFGAAGNTIYF. The DNA of the CDR3 is TGTGCCAGCAGCTTCGGGGCTGCTGGAAACACCATATATTTT.

The table lists this clone with a few counts. The chain uses TRBV24-1 and TRBJ2-7; D ambiguous. This CDR3 contains 14 residues. Trimming removed 3 bases at V and 6 bases at J, with 14 bases between. In germline, CDR1 is KGHDR, CDR2 SFDVKD. CDR3 DNA: TGTGCCACCAGTGATCCAAGGGAATCCAGCGAGCAGTACTTC. This sequence encodes CATSDPRESSEQYF.

V is TRBV9 and J is TRBJ2-5, with TRBD2 identical over 9 bases. This CDR3 has 15 residues. V dropped 2 bases and J dropped 4; count of bases not matched to a gene: 6. Germline CDR1 is SGDLS and CDR2 is YYNGEE. This CDR3 is CASSVGGRAGETQYF. The DNA for the CDR3 is TGTGCCAGCAGCGTCGGCGGGAGGGCCGGAGAGACCCAGTACTTC.

V usage is TRBV29-1 and J usage is TRBJ1-5, with a possible D match to TRBD1 (5 bases). V lost 7 bases, J lost 3 bases, and 13 bases lay in between. Germline loops: CDR1 SQVTM, CDR2 ANQGSEA. This CDR3 spans 13 amino acids. CDR3 coding DNA: TGCAGCGCTCAGGGTGGCCCCAATCAGCCCCAGCATTTT. Protein: CSAQGGPNQPQHF.

The chain carries TRBV6-2 or TRBV6-3 and TRBJ2-7, with TRBD1 matching over 7 bases. The CDR3 length is 13 residues. With 6 bases clipped from V and 3 bases from J, the junction kept 5 bases outside the gene matches. Germline CDR1 and CDR2: MNHEY and SVGEGT. The CDR3 reads CASSQRQGYEQYF. The CDR3 DNA is TGTGCCAGCAGCCAAAGACAGGGCTACGAGCAGTACTTC.

The CDR3 here is CASTPGQTSGANVLTF. CDR3 nucleotide sequence: TGTGCCAGCACCCCAGGACAGACCTCTGGGGCCAACGTCCTGACTTTC. The chain employs TRBV5-4 and TRBJ2-6; D may be TRBD1 (6 bases). The germline V gene has CDR1 SGHNT and CDR2 YYREEE (reference sequence). Deletions cut 6 bases from V and 0 bases from J, with 13 bases between. CDR3 size: 16 residues.